Listed below are T cell receptor beta chains from one sample, sequenced in a study of sequential checkpoint blockade in melanoma. Sequencing used immunoSEQ multiplex PCR; TCRdb keeps in-frame clones, though not all of them. The sample lists under 20,000 clones; about 66% were seen once. The starting material was CD8+ T cells sorted from blood (inferred from file names), obtained from a patient given nivolumab and ipilimumab in sequence. Receptor source: a human donor with melanoma. Each CDR3 is given with its conserved first and last residue. D genes are given only for firm matches. Clone size is given for some rows only: seen once, a few or many times, or a class if the clone is expanded.

CDR3: CASSVAVLAVKNTGELFF; DNA: TGTGCCAGCAGCGTAGCTGTACTAGCGGTTAAGAACACCGGGGAGCTGTTTTTT; size: once; V: TRBV9; D: TRBD2; J: TRBJ2-2
CDR3: CASRYSYGYTF; DNA: TGTGCCAGCAGGTACAGCTATGGCTACACCTTC; size: few; V: TRBV2; D: NA; J: TRBJ1-2
CDR3: CASSMRGGGHTEAFF; DNA: TGTGCCAGTAGTATGCGAGGGGGGGGGCACACTGAAGCTTTCTTT; size: NA; V: TRBV19; D: NA; J: TRBJ1-1
CDR3: CAISDIGGQGAYEQYF; DNA: TGTGCCATCAGTGATATTGGTGGACAGGGCGCCTACGAGCAGTACTTC; size: NA; V: TRBV10-3; D: TRBD1; J: TRBJ2-7
CDR3: CASSFGQGFDYEQYF; DNA: TGTGCCAGCAGTTTCGGGCAGGGCTTCGATTACGAGCAGTACTTC; size: NA; V: TRBV28; D: NA; J: TRBJ2-7
CDR3: CASSVGPKRNTEAFF; DNA: TGTGCCAGCAGCGTAGGGCCGAAACGCAACACTGAAGCTTTCTTT; size: NA; V: TRBV9; D: NA; J: TRBJ1-1
CDR3: CASTRLAGGVEQFF; DNA: TGTGCCAGCACCCGACTAGCGGGAGGGGTTGAGCAGTTCTTC; size: NA; V: TRBV2; D: TRBD2; J: TRBJ2-1
CDR3: CASGPPRGASYEQYF; DNA: TGTGCTAGTGGCCCTCCTCGCGGGGCCTCCTACGAGCAGTACTTC; size: NA; V: TRBV12-5; D: NA; J: TRBJ2-7
CDR3: CASSLIHLAGSSYNEQFF; DNA: TGTGCCAGCAGCTTAATCCATTTAGCGGGGAGCTCCTACAATGAGCAGTTCTTC; size: once; V: TRBV7-9; D: TRBD2; J: TRBJ2-1
CDR3: CASSKSQGGHEQYF; DNA: TGTGCCAGCAGTAAATCACAGGGGGGCCACGAGCAGTACTTC; size: NA; V: TRBV6-1; D: TRBD1; J: TRBJ2-7
CDR3: CASSQGGGRINEQFF; DNA: TGCGCCAGCAGCCAAGGGGGAGGGCGGATCAATGAGCAGTTCTTC; size: NA; V: TRBV4-3; D: TRBD2; J: TRBJ2-1
CDR3: CASSTDRDEAFF; DNA: TGTGCCAGCAGTACTGACAGGGATGAAGCTTTCTTT; size: NA; V: TRBV6-6; D: TRBD1; J: TRBJ1-1
CDR3: CASSYSGQAYNEQFF; DNA: TGTGCCAGCAGTTACTCGGGACAGGCCTACAATGAGCAGTTCTTC; size: NA; V: TRBV6-5; D: TRBD1; J: TRBJ2-1
CDR3: CASSPRQGSYNEQFF; DNA: TGTGCCAGCAGCCCTAGACAGGGCTCCTACAATGAGCAGTTCTTC; size: NA; V: TRBV7-8; D: TRBD1; J: TRBJ2-1
CDR3: CASSRSTQGRTEAFF; DNA: TGCGCCAGCAGCCGCTCCACCCAGGGGCGCACTGAAGCTTTCTTT; size: NA; V: TRBV4-3; D: NA; J: TRBJ1-1
CDR3: CASSPNRGTGANVLTF; DNA: TGTGCCAGCAGCCCGAACAGGGGCACTGGGGCCAACGTCCTGACTTTC; size: NA; V: TRBV7-9; D: TRBD1; J: TRBJ2-6
CDR3: CASLGQARRYTF; DNA: TGTGCCAGCCTAGGACAGGCAAGGCGATACACCTTC; size: medium-sized; V: TRBV25-1; D: TRBD1; J: TRBJ1-2
CDR3: CASSVDSASYEQYF; DNA: TGTGCCAGCAGCGTAGACTCCGCCTCCTACGAGCAGTACTTC; size: NA; V: TRBV9; D: NA; J: TRBJ2-7
CDR3: CASSLGGGTDSYNEQFF; DNA: TGTGCCAGCAGCTTAGGGGGGGGGACTGACTCCTACAATGAGCAGTTCTTC; size: NA; V: TRBV11-3; D: TRBD2; J: TRBJ2-1
CDR3: CASSPPGRDLRGDTQYF; DNA: TGTGCCAGCAGCCCCCCCGGGCGGGACCTGCGTGGAGATACGCAGTATTTT; size: few; V: TRBV7-8; D: NA; J: TRBJ2-3
CDR3: CASTTVSNTEAFF; DNA: TGTGCCAGCACTACGGTTTCGAACACTGAAGCTTTCTTT; size: NA; V: TRBV9; D: NA; J: TRBJ1-1
CDR3: CASRFSGPYSNQPQHF; DNA: TGTGCAAGTCGCTTCAGCGGGCCATATAGCAATCAGCCCCAGCATTTT; size: NA; V: TRBV12-2; D: NA; J: TRBJ1-5
CDR3: CASSLDADGYTEAFF; DNA: TGTGCCAGCAGTTTAGACGCAGACGGGTACACTGAAGCTTTCTTT; size: NA; V: TRBV6-5; D: NA; J: TRBJ1-1
CDR3: CASSLVLAGGKTGELFF; DNA: TGTGCCAGCAGTTTAGTTTTAGCGGGAGGGAAGACCGGGGAGCTGTTTTTT; size: NA; V: TRBV27; D: TRBD2; J: TRBJ2-2
CDR3: CSATFNTEAFF; DNA: TGCAGTGCTACATTTAACACTGAAGCTTTCTTT; size: NA; V: TRBV20-1; D: NA; J: TRBJ1-1
CDR3: CASSQEYGAASEAFF; DNA: TGCGCCAGCAGCCAAGAATATGGGGCAGCCTCCGAAGCTTTCTTT; size: few; V: TRBV4-3; D: NA; J: TRBJ1-1
CDR3: CASSLGLAESSYNEQFF; DNA: TGTGCCAGCAGCTTAGGCCTAGCGGAGAGCTCCTACAATGAGCAGTTCTTC; size: NA; V: TRBV7-7; D: TRBD2; J: TRBJ2-1
CDR3: CASGESEGAIEQYF; DNA: TGTGCCAGCGGCGAAAGTGAGGGGGCGATCGAGCAGTACTTC; size: NA; V: TRBV6-5; D: TRBD1; J: TRBJ2-7
CDR3: CASSVAGTGDQKLFF; DNA: TGTGCCAGCAGCGTAGCGGGGACAGGGGATCAAAAACTGTTTTTT; size: NA; V: TRBV9; D: TRBD1; J: TRBJ1-4
CDR3: CASSYSQGDRYTF; DNA: TGTGCCAGCAGTTACTCCCAAGGGGATCGCTACACCTTC; size: NA; V: TRBV6-6; D: NA; J: TRBJ1-2
CDR3: CSVEDYPAGVGEQYF; DNA: TGCAGCGTTGAAGATTACCCGGCAGGGGTCGGCGAGCAGTACTTC; size: NA; V: TRBV29-1; D: NA; J: TRBJ2-7
CDR3: CASSFTDTRYGYTF; DNA: TGTGCCAGCAGCTTCACCGACACTCGCTATGGCTACACCTTC; size: NA; V: TRBV13; D: NA; J: TRBJ1-2
CDR3: CASSEGQGAGELFF; DNA: TGTGCCAGCAGTGAAGGACAGGGGGCCGGGGAGCTGTTTTTT; size: NA; V: TRBV2; D: TRBD1; J: TRBJ2-2
CDR3: CASSATVVTTEAFF; DNA: TGTGCCAGCAGCGCCACAGTTGTTACGACTGAAGCTTTCTTT; size: NA; V: TRBV6-1; D: NA; J: TRBJ1-1
CDR3: CASSFGQGNQPQHF; DNA: TGTGCCAGCAGTTTCGGACAGGGGAATCAGCCCCAGCATTTT; size: NA; V: TRBV27; D: TRBD1; J: TRBJ1-5
CDR3: CASSPNGGRETQYF; DNA: TGTGCCAGCAGCCCCAACGGGGGGAGGGAGACCCAGTACTTC; size: NA; V: TRBV7-9; D: TRBD2; J: TRBJ2-5
CDR3: CASSQDLPSGGLIAYEQYF; DNA: TGTGCCAGCAGCCAAGATTTGCCTAGCGGGGGATTAATCGCGTACGAGCAGTACTTC; size: few; V: TRBV4-2; D: TRBD2; J: TRBJ2-7
CDR3: CASSGTGAGANVLTF; DNA: TGTGCCAGCAGTGGTACAGGGGCTGGGGCCAACGTCCTGACTTTC; size: NA; V: TRBV6-1; D: TRBD1; J: TRBJ2-6
CDR3: CASSQDQHRNGYTF; DNA: TGCGCCAGCAGCCAAGATCAACACAGGAATGGCTACACCTTC; size: NA; V: TRBV4-3; D: NA; J: TRBJ1-2
CDR3: CASSPTKGRGYNEQFF; DNA: TGTGCCAGCAGCCCGACGAAGGGGCGGGGCTACAATGAGCAGTTCTTC; size: NA; V: TRBV4-2; D: NA; J: TRBJ2-1
CDR3: CASSPGLAGGSSYNEQFF; DNA: TGTGCCAGCAGCCCGGGACTAGCGGGAGGCAGCTCCTACAATGAGCAGTTCTTC; size: NA; V: TRBV13; D: TRBD2; J: TRBJ2-1
CDR3: CASSIWTGAGLPGGNTIYF; DNA: TGTGCCAGCAGCATTTGGACAGGGGCCGGCTTACCGGGTGGAAACACCATATATTTT; size: NA; V: TRBV7-9; D: TRBD1; J: TRBJ1-3
CDR3: CASSPPGHVKAGELFF; DNA: TGTGCCAGCAGCCCGCCAGGGCACGTAAAGGCCGGGGAGCTGTTTTTT; size: NA; V: TRBV7-2; D: NA; J: TRBJ2-2
CDR3: CASSSWTRLGETQYF; DNA: TGTGCCAGCAGCTCTTGGACTCGGCTGGGAGAGACCCAGTACTTC; size: NA; V: TRBV5-6; D: NA; J: TRBJ2-5
CDR3: CSVDDGEGYGYTF; DNA: TGCAGCGTTGATGACGGGGAAGGCTATGGCTACACCTTC; size: NA; V: TRBV29-1; D: NA; J: TRBJ1-2
CDR3: CASSTSPGAGDTQYF; DNA: TGTGCCAGTAGTACCTCGCCAGGGGCTGGGGATACGCAGTATTTT; size: NA; V: TRBV19; D: NA; J: TRBJ2-3
CDR3: CASSQAVLTGELFF; DNA: TGTGCCAGCAGCCAAGCCGTTCTCACCGGGGAGCTGTTTTTT; size: NA; V: TRBV7-2; D: NA; J: TRBJ2-2
CDR3: CASSLGGTGNTIYF; DNA: TGTGCCAGCAGCTTAGGGGGAACTGGAAACACCATATATTTT; size: NA; V: TRBV6-5; D: NA; J: TRBJ1-3
CDR3: CASSQGTSGGNEQYF; DNA: TGCGCCAGCAGCCAGGGGACTAGCGGGGGGAACGAGCAGTACTTC; size: NA; V: TRBV4-3; D: TRBD2; J: TRBJ2-7
CDR3: CASTRRRNEAFF; DNA: TGTGCCAGCACCCGACGGAGGAATGAAGCTTTCTTT; size: NA; V: TRBV13; D: NA; J: TRBJ1-1
CDR3: CASSQGRQSTGANTF; DNA: TGTGCCAGCAGCCAAGGGCGGCAATCCACAGGGGCGAACACCTTC; size: once; V: TRBV4-2; D: TRBD1; J: TRBJ1-2
CDR3: CASSVGTGAGEQYF; DNA: TGTGCCAGCAGCGTAGGGACAGGAGCCGGCGAGCAGTACTTC; size: NA; V: TRBV9; D: TRBD1; J: TRBJ2-7
CDR3: CASSVPSGGTATDTQYF; DNA: TGTGCCAGCAGCGTCCCCAGCGGGGGGACCGCCACAGATACGCAGTATTTT; size: NA; V: TRBV9; D: TRBD2; J: TRBJ2-3
CDR3: CASSSPLTPSSGNTIYF; DNA: TGTGCCAGCAGCTCCCCGCTGACACCCTCCTCTGGAAACACCATATATTTT; size: once; V: TRBV7-6; D: NA; J: TRBJ1-3
CDR3: CASSPGQGGRPQHF; DNA: TGTGCCAGCAGCCCCGGACAGGGTGGGCGGCCCCAGCATTTT; size: once; V: TRBV5-6; D: TRBD1; J: TRBJ1-5
CDR3: CASSGSGQPNTEAFF; DNA: TGTGCCAGCAGCGGGTCGGGACAGCCGAACACTGAAGCTTTCTTT; size: NA; V: TRBV9; D: TRBD1; J: TRBJ1-1
CDR3: CSVAGLAEKSRRQETQYF; DNA: TGCAGCGTCGCTGGACTAGCGGAAAAATCGAGACGGCAAGAGACCCAGTACTTC; size: NA; V: TRBV29-1; D: TRBD2; J: TRBJ2-5
CDR3: CASSQDQGLEHNEQFF; DNA: TGCGCCAGCAGCCAAGATCAGGGACTAGAACACAATGAGCAGTTCTTC; size: few; V: TRBV4-3; D: TRBD2; J: TRBJ2-1